This entry lists 26 T cell receptor beta chains sequenced from one sample in a study of blood T cell repertoires in COVID-19. TCRdb's table, derived via immunoSEQ multiplex PCR, lists solely in-frame clones and lacks some. The table has 250,000 to 300,000 clones, 87% seen once. Sample: peripheral blood. These receptors all stem from a woman aged 50 to 65 who had recovered from COVID-19.

V is TRBV5-6 and J is TRBJ2-5, with 7 positions matching TRBD2. V was pared by 4 bases and J by 4 bases, with 7 bases of the junction left unmatched. In germline, CDR1 is SGHDT, CDR2 YYEEEE. This CDR3 contains 14 residues. The CDR3 DNA follows: TGTGCCAGCAGCGATAGGGGAGGGGCAGAGACCCAGTACTTC. Amino acids: CASSDRGGAETQYF.

This chain's CDR3 is CASHSGGFTEAFF. In DNA form, the CDR3 reads TGTGCCAGTCACTCAGGGGGTTTCACTGAAGCTTTCTTT. This chain connects TRBV19 to TRBJ1-1, with 7 bases that match TRBD1. The CDR3 is made up of 13 amino acids. Germline CDR1 is LNHDA and CDR2 is SQIVND (reference sequence). With V trimmed by 8 bases and J by 4 bases, 7 bases remained unmatched. The variable domain in full, completed from reference TRBV19 and TRBJ1-1, reads DGGITQSPKYLFRKEGQNVTLSCEQNLNHDAMYWYRQDPGQGLRLIYYSQIVNDFQKGDIAEGYSVSREKKESFPLTVTSAQKNPTAFYLCASHSGGFTEAFFGQGTRLTVV.

V gene TRBV6-2 or TRBV6-3 combines with J gene TRBJ1-2; D perhaps matches TRBD1 (5 bases). Trimming pared 1 base from V and 4 bases from J, leaving 10 bases between. Germline assignment: CDR1 MNHEY and CDR2 SVGEGT. The CDR3 totals 14 residues. Here the CDR3 DNA reads TGTGCCAGCAGTTACTACGACAGTACCTATGGCTACACCTTC. Encoded protein: CASSYYDSTYGYTF.

This clone was counted between two and nine times. The rearrangement links TRBV7-9 to TRBJ2-7; perhaps TRBD2 as D (5 bases). Germline-derived CDR1 and CDR2 are SEHNR and FQNEAQ (reference sequence). V lost 1 base and J lost 11, with 12 bases in between. The CDR3 contains 12 residues. CDR3 region: CASSLESGIEYF. As DNA, the CDR3 is TGTGCCAGCAGCTTAGAATCGGGGATCGAGTACTTC.

CDR3 amino acids: CAWSSRLGQGARYQYF. The CDR3 nucleotides read TGTGCCTGGAGTTCGCGCTTGGGACAGGGGGCGCGGTACCAGTACTTC. This rearrangement joins TRBV30 to TRBJ2-5, with 12 nucleotides matching TRBD1. CDR3 length equals 16 residues. CDR1 and CDR2 (germline): GTSNPN, SVGIG (reference sequence). The V segment lost 2 bases and the J segment 10 bases; nucleotides outside the gene matches: 14.

The rearrangement uses TRBV4-2 and TRBJ1-1; D is ambiguous. V lost 6 bases and J 1 base, leaving 9 bases between the germline ends. Germline CDR1 LGHNA, CDR2 YNFKEQ. The CDR3 covers 13 residues. The CDR3 sequence is CASRLTANTEAFF. CDR3 DNA: TGTGCCAGCAGACTGACTGCGAACACTGAAGCTTTCTTT.

Here the CDR3 reads CARSLESRESGNTIYF. The CDR3 region has the DNA TGTGCCAGAAGCTTGGAATCCAGGGAATCTGGAAACACCATATATTTT. The V gene is TRBV5-3, the J gene TRBJ1-3; D is possibly TRBD1 (5 bases). TRBV5-3 counts as an open reading frame of uncertain function. Trimming took off 0 bases at V and 1 base at J, with 11 bases between the two ends. This CDR3 is 16 amino acids long.

The chain combines TRBV28 with TRBJ1-5, with unresolved D. V gave up 6 bases and J gave up 5 bases, with 14 bases separating them. The CDR3 is 14 amino acids. Germline V gene sequence: CDR1 MDHEN, CDR2 SYDVKM. The CDR3 sequence is CASRQGLADQPQHF. The CDR3 nucleotides read TGTGCCAGCAGACAAGGACTGGCAGATCAGCCCCAGCATTTT.

The chain employs TRBV7-2 and TRBJ1-5; D unclear. The CDR3 is made up of 14 amino acids. V was clipped by 5 bases and J by 5 bases, with 13 bases between them. Per the germline V gene, CDR1 is SGHTA and CDR2 is FQGNSA. CDR3 DNA: TGTGCCAGCAGCGTCGGGTTTGGCTATCAGCCCCAGCATTTT. Amino acids: CASSVGFGYQPQHF. The full variable domain, with the rest looked up from reference TRBV7-2 and TRBJ1-5, is GAGVSQSPSNKVTEKGKDVELRCDPISGHTALYWYRQSLGQGLEFLIYFQGNSAPDKSGLPSDRFSAERTGGSVSTLTIQRTQQEDSAVYLCASSVGFGYQPQHFGDGTRLSIL.

The gene calls are TRBV7-2 and TRBJ2-5, with TRBD1 identical over 7 bases. Looked up from germline, CDR1 is SGHTA and CDR2 is FQGNSA. The V and J ends lost 1 base and 7 bases, in that order; junction bases with no gene match: 15. The CDR3 runs 17 residues. The CDR3 sequence: CASSLDGAGGASGTQYF. CDR3 coding DNA: TGTGCCAGCAGCTTAGATGGGGCAGGGGGTGCTTCGGGGACCCAGTACTTC. Full variable domain (outside the CDR3, taken from reference TRBV7-2 and TRBJ2-5): GAGVSQSPSNKVTEKGKDVELRCDPISGHTALYWYRQSLGQGLEFLIYFQGNSAPDKSGLPSDRFSAERTGGSVSTLTIQRTQQEDSAVYLCASSLDGAGGASGTQYFGPGTRLLVL.

This sequence joins TRBV7-2 and TRBJ2-7; maybe TRBD2 (7 bases). CDR3 length: 14 amino acids. V dropped 4 bases and J dropped 0 bases, with 10 bases sitting between them. CDR1 SGHTA and CDR2 FQGNSA come from the germline V gene. The CDR3 sequence: CASSSGGNSYEQYF. In DNA form, the CDR3 reads TGTGCCAGCAGCTCGGGGGGCAACTCCTACGAGCAGTACTTC.

This chain links TRBV19 with TRBJ2-2; TRBD2 aligns across 12 bases. Germline lookup yields CDR1 LNHDA and CDR2 SQIVND (reference sequence). The CDR3 sequence is 18 residues long. V lost 6 bases and J lost 4; bases outside the gene matches: 12. CDR3 protein: CASSPGGRLAGVTGELFF. CDR3 bases: TGTGCCAGTAGCCCTGGAGGCAGACTAGCGGGAGTCACCGGGGAGCTGTTTTTT.

The genes are TRBV11-2 and TRBJ2-7; 7 bases agree with TRBD2. The CDR3 extends over 14 amino acids. CDR1 and CDR2 (germline): SGHAT, FQNNGV. J gave up 4 bases and V 2 bases, and 5 bases lay outside the gene matches. Here the CDR3 DNA reads TGTGCCAGCAGCTTAATAGCGGGTTCGTACGAGCAGTACTTC. Its translation is CASSLIAGSYEQYF.

The chain carries TRBV18 and TRBJ2-1; D gene unclear. Germline V gene lookup returns CDR1 KGHSH and CDR2 LQKENI. With 6 bases removed from V and 1 base from J, the gap between germline ends came to 7 bases. The CDR3 covers 13 residues. The CDR3 DNA sequence: TGTGCCAGCTCCCACTGGTCCTACAATGAGCAGTTCTTC. It encodes CASSHWSYNEQFF.

V is TRBV5-1 and J is TRBJ2-7; the match to TRBD1 covers 9 bases. This CDR3 is 14 amino acids long. Germline CDR1 SGHRS, CDR2 YFSETQ. J lost 2 bases, V lost 4 bases, and 4 bases had no gene match. The DNA of the CDR3 is TGCGCCAGCAGCGCTTGGACAGGGGCCTACGAGCAGTACTTC. It encodes CASSAWTGAYEQYF.

Written as DNA, the CDR3 is TGTGCCAGCAGTTTGTCCTGGGCCACTGAAGCTTTCTTT. Translation: CASSLSWATEAFF. The V call is TRBV6-5, the J call TRBJ1-1; D not certain. The CDR3 spans 13 residues. V was pared by 4 bases and J by 4 bases, with 10 bases between. Germline V CDR1 and CDR2: MNHEY, SVGAGI.

This chain connects TRBV5-5 to TRBJ2-2; the D is unclear. CDR1 is SGHKS, CDR2 YYEKEE, per germline (reference sequence). V lost 4 bases to trimming and J lost 1 base, with 5 bases between them. This CDR3 comprises 13 residues. The CDR3 coding sequence is TGTGCCAGCAGCCGACAGAACACCGGGGAGCTGTTTTTT. Amino acids: CASSRQNTGELFF.

This clone has only one observation. The CDR3 DNA follows: TGTGCCACCAGGACATGGGGGGATAATGAGCAGTTCTTC. Protein sequence: CATRTWGDNEQFF. This rearrangement joins TRBV15 to TRBJ2-1; weak D call: TRBD2 (6 bases). Germline CDR1 reads LNHNV; CDR2 reads YYDKDF (reference sequence). This CDR3 spans 13 amino acids. The ends were cut back, 6 bases at V and 7 bases at J, with 13 bases in the middle. The full variable domain, rest sourced from reference TRBV15 and TRBJ2-1, is DAMVIQNPRYQVTQFGKPVTLSCSQTLNHNVMYWYQQKSSQAPKLLFHYYDKDFNNEADTPDNFQSRRPNTSFCFLDIRSPGLGDTAMYLCATRTWGDNEQFFGPGTRLTVL.

The chain joins TRBV28 to TRBJ1-6, with a weak D call TRBD1 (6 bases). The V and J ends lost 2 bases and 1 base respectively, with 12 bases between them. This CDR3 contains 17 residues. Germline lookup yields CDR1 MDHEN and CDR2 SYDVKM. The CDR3 loop is CASSLPRGTSYNSPLHF. The CDR3 DNA is TGTGCCAGCAGTTTACCCAGGGGCACATCCTATAATTCACCCCTCCACTTT.

This clone came up once. The chain joins TRBV10-3 to TRBJ1-2; the D is unclear. V was shortened by 6 bases and J by 8 bases, with 10 bases between the two germline ends. Germline V gives CDR1 ENHRY, CDR2 SYGVKD. This CDR3 contains 11 residues. CDR3 bases: TGTGCCATCAGGACGGGGTACGGCTACACCTTC. As protein: CAIRTGYGYTF.

The chain uses TRBV7-2 and TRBJ2-1; 7 bases are a match to TRBD1. Trimming cost V 4 bases and J 4 bases; bases outside gene matches: 7. The germline gives CDR1 SGHTA, CDR2 FQGNSA. The CDR3 loop spans 15 amino acids. The CDR3 sequence is CASSSKQGIYNEQFF. The CDR3 DNA follows: TGTGCCAGCAGCTCGAAACAGGGGATTTACAATGAGCAGTTCTTC.

This chain links TRBV6-6 with TRBJ1-2; 11 bases fit TRBD1. V gave up 4 bases and J gave up 13 bases; unmatched junction bases: 5. CDR3 size: 12 residues. CDR1 is MNHNY, CDR2 SVGAGI, per germline (reference sequence). The CDR3 loop reads CASSLDRGPATF. Written as DNA, the CDR3 is TGTGCCAGCAGTTTGGACAGGGGGCCCGCCACCTTC.

This clone was detected once. The chain joins TRBV10-3 to TRBJ1-2; 7 positions match TRBD1. In germline, CDR1 is ENHRY, CDR2 SYGVKD. The trim removed 6 bases at V and 0 bases at J, leaving 7 bases unmatched. This CDR3 is built from 15 residues. CDR3 sequence reads: CAIRVGQPSNYGYTF. In DNA form, the CDR3 reads TGTGCCATCAGGGTGGGACAGCCTTCTAACTATGGCTACACCTTC.

This chain links TRBV10-3 with TRBJ2-1; TRBD2 agrees at 8 bases. This CDR3 contains 17 residues. Unmatched junction bases numbered 6, after V lost 2 bases and J lost 0 bases. Germline CDR1 is ENHRY and CDR2 is SYGVKD. In DNA, the CDR3 is TGTGCCATCAGTGAGGGGGTAGCGGGGATCTCCTACAATGAGCAGTTCTTC. Translated, it gives CAISEGVAGISYNEQFF.

V usage is TRBV29-1 and J usage is TRBJ2-7; D remains unclear. Germline V CDR1 and CDR2: SQVTM, ANQGSEA. V lost 4 bases and J 3 bases, leaving 19 bases between the germline ends. The CDR3 runs 15 residues. The CDR3, as DNA: TGCAGCGTTGTAGAACAGACCGTTGGATACTACGAGCAGTACTTC. Its protein product is CSVVEQTVGYYEQYF.

This chain uses TRBV7-2 with TRBJ2-5, with D perhaps TRBD2 (6 bases). Germline CDR1 reads SGHTA; CDR2 reads FQGNSA. Deletions cut 0 bases from V and 5 bases from J, with 19 bases between. CDR3 length: 17 residues. The CDR3, as DNA: TGTGCCAGCAGCTTAGCGACGCGGGGCCAACGATGGGAGACCCAGTACTTC. Translating it yields CASSLATRGQRWETQYF.